This record concerns one TCR beta chain sequence. Profiled with immunoSEQ multiplex PCR; TCRdb holds only in-frame clones, not every one. The sample lists approximately 75,000 clones, 81% occurring once. These data are taken from a study of technical replicates of blood from several donors. The CDR3 is 11 residues long. Trimming removed 6 bases at V and 6 bases at J, with 9 bases between. CDR1 and CDR2 from the germline V gene are MNHEY and SMNVEV (reference sequence). This clonotype was obtained from a human donor in good health. Some clones in this sample may be carry-over from other donors' samples. The V call is TRBV27, the J call TRBJ2-7, with D perhaps TRBD2 (6 bases). The specimen was PBMCs. CDR3 sequence reads: CASRTSSEQYF. The CDR3, as DNA: TGTGCCAGCAGAACTAGCTCCGAGCAGTACTTC.